Following are 28 T cell receptor beta chains from one sample sequenced in a study of cytomegalovirus exposure and HLA in healthy donors. PCR primers comprised 60 Vbeta and 13 Jbeta primers. Profiling relied on immunoSEQ multiplex PCR, and the TCRdb table lists in-frame clones only, not all of them. The sample gives some 130,000 clones, 79% of which show up once; around 7% is in the top ten. Sample: PBMCs. All receptors come from a middle-aged man in good health and CMV-seropositive.

CDR3: CASSIDRREQFF. The CDR3 DNA reads TGTGCCAGTAGTATAGATAGGAGGGAGCAGTTCTTC. The V gene is TRBV19, the J gene TRBJ2-1, with D possibly being TRBD2 (5 bases). Germline V gives CDR1 LNHDA, CDR2 SQIVND (reference sequence). V gave up 0 bases and J gave up 10 bases, with 7 bases separating them. The CDR3 consists of 12 residues.

The rearrangement uses TRBV7-2 and TRBJ2-1; 7 nucleotides match TRBD2. Trimming removed 3 bases from V and 12 bases from J; junction bases left unmatched: 5. Germline assignment: CDR1 SGHTA and CDR2 FQGNSA. The CDR3 length is 12 residues. The CDR3 is CASSLSREGQFF. The CDR3 DNA sequence: TGTGCCAGCAGCTTGTCGAGGGAGGGGCAGTTCTTC. The complete variable domain, with remaining parts taken from reference TRBV7-2 and TRBJ2-1, reads GAGVSQSPSNKVTEKGKDVELRCDPISGHTALYWYRQSLGQGLEFLIYFQGNSAPDKSGLPSDRFSAERTGGSVSTLTIQRTQQEDSAVYLCASSLSREGQFFGPGTRLTVL.

The genes are TRBV27 and TRBJ2-7, with TRBD1 matching 7 bases. The CDR3 extends over 13 amino acids. Trimming removed 6 bases from V and 3 bases from J; junction bases left unmatched: 5. Germline assignment: CDR1 MNHEY and CDR2 SMNVEV (reference sequence). CDR3 nucleotide sequence: TGTGCCAGCAGCCCGGGACAGTACTACGAGCAGTACTTC. It is translated as CASSPGQYYEQYF.

In regard to this clone: At one end the junction does not follow the germline gene, possibly because of a read error. This chain links TRBV7-9 with TRBJ1-6; D not certain. The CDR3 contains 12 residues. In germline, CDR1 is SEHNR, CDR2 FQNEAQ (reference sequence). The CDR3 is CSSSANRSPLHF. DNA for the CDR3: TGTTCCAGCAGCGCCAACCGGTCACCCCTCCACTTT. The full variable domain, in which reference TRBV7-9 and TRBJ1-6 provide the parts outside the CDR3, is DTGVSQNPRHKITKRGQNVTFRCDPISEHNRLYWYRQTLGQGPEFLTYFQNEAQLEKSRLLSDRFSAERPKGSFSTLEIQRTEQGDSAMYLCSSSANRSPLHFGNGTRLTVT.

The V and J genes are TRBV27 and TRBJ1-2, with a weak D call TRBD1 (5 bases). Germline CDR1 MNHEY, CDR2 SMNVEV (reference sequence). V lost 6 bases and J 5 bases, leaving 19 bases between the germline ends. This CDR3 is 15 amino acids long. CDR3 residues: CASRASIGGRYGYTF. CDR3 sequence (DNA): TGTGCCAGCAGGGCTTCTATCGGGGGACGATATGGCTACACCTTC.

The chain joins TRBV27 to TRBJ1-4; 8 bases map to TRBD1. Germline-derived CDR1 and CDR2 are MNHEY and SMNVEV (reference sequence). The CDR3 contains 16 residues. The V and J ends lost 0 bases and 7 bases, in that order; junction bases with no gene match: 7. CDR3 nucleotide sequence: TGTGCCAGCAGTTTATCGCCCGACAGGGGCCGTGAAAAACTGTTTTTT. This encodes CASSLSPDRGREKLFF.

This clone was seen a handful of times. The chain links TRBV5-1 to TRBJ2-1; 7 nucleotides align to TRBD1. Germline loops: CDR1 SGHRS, CDR2 YFSETQ. The CDR3 runs to 16 residues. Trimming at V came to 7 bases and at J to 0 bases, leaving 10 bases not matched to a gene. CDR3 DNA: TGCGCCAGCCGTGTACTTTCAGGGGGCTCCTACAATGAGCAGTTCTTC. Translated: CASRVLSGGSYNEQFF.

This clone was found a few times. The chain combines TRBV11-2 with TRBJ2-7; no clear D. From germline, CDR1 is SGHAT and CDR2 FQNNGV. V dropped 6 bases and J dropped 6 bases, with 21 bases sitting between them. The CDR3 sequence is 15 residues long. This CDR3 reads CASRTTKIPRGEQYF. The CDR3 DNA follows: TGTGCCAGCAGAACTACAAAAATACCTCGAGGCGAGCAGTACTTC. The full variable domain, in which reference TRBV11-2 and TRBJ2-7 provide the parts outside the CDR3, is EAGVAQSPRYKIIEKRQSVAFWCNPISGHATLYWYQQILGQGPKLLIQFQNNGVVDDSQLPKDRFSAERLKGVDSTLKIQPAKLEDSAVYLCASRTTKIPRGEQYFGPGTRLTVT.

This clone was seen just once. The V call is TRBV5-6, the J call TRBJ1-5; D is ambiguous. CDR3 size: 14 residues. CDR1 SGHDT and CDR2 YYEEEE come from the germline V gene. Trimming removed 0 bases at V and 5 bases at J, with 9 bases between. The CDR3 DNA follows: TGTGCCAGCAGCTTGGGGCAGACTCATCAGCCCCAGCATTTT. Amino acid sequence: CASSLGQTHQPQHF.

A few counts support this clone. The chain has TRBV7-9 and TRBJ1-2; no clear D. The ends were cut back, 0 bases at V and 4 bases at J, with 12 bases in the middle. The CDR3 is 15 amino acids. Germline assignment: CDR1 SEHNR and CDR2 FQNEAQ (reference sequence). The CDR3 loop reads CASSLAQQNFYGYTF. The CDR3 region has the DNA TGTGCCAGCAGCTTAGCGCAACAGAACTTCTATGGCTACACCTTC.

This rearrangement joins TRBV6-1 to TRBJ1-6; no reliable D call. Germline CDR1 is MNHNS and CDR2 is SASEGT. CDR3 length: 13 residues. V was trimmed by 3 bases and J by 9 bases, leaving 9 bases between them. DNA of the CDR3: TGTGCCAGCAGTGACACCCGGTCTTCACCCCTCCACTTT. Translation gives CASSDTRSSPLHF.

The gene calls are TRBV6-1 and TRBJ2-1; D remains ambiguous. V was pared by 5 bases and J by 0 bases, with 11 bases between. This CDR3 has 15 residues. CDR1 and CDR2 from the germline V gene are MNHNS and SASEGT. The CDR3 DNA reads as TGTGCCAGCAGTTCCCGACTCGGCTCCTACAATGAGCAGTTCTTC. It specifies CASSSRLGSYNEQFF.

The V call is TRBV6-1, the J call TRBJ2-4, with 8 bases that match TRBD1. This CDR3 has 13 amino acids. Germline CDR1 reads MNHNS; CDR2 reads SASEGT. Trimming cost V 6 bases and J 9 bases; bases outside gene matches: 7. This CDR3 reads CASRDRVRSIQYF. Here the CDR3 DNA reads TGTGCCAGCAGGGACAGGGTTAGGAGCATTCAGTACTTC.

V gene TRBV10-2 combines with J gene TRBJ2-1, with 10 bases identical to TRBD1. CDR1 is WSHSY and CDR2 is SAAADI in the germline V gene. The CDR3 sequence is 17 residues long. The V segment lost 6 bases and the J segment 8 bases; nucleotides outside the gene matches: 16. The CDR3 nucleotides read TGCGCCAGCAGCCAGAGTCTAGGGACAGGGGTGAGCCATGAGCAGTTCTTC. Residues: CASSQSLGTGVSHEQFF.

The chain uses TRBV15 and TRBJ2-7; TRBD2 matches 10 bases. Germline CDR1 LNHNV, CDR2 YYDKDF (reference sequence). The CDR3 has 17 amino acids. V gave up 1 base and J gave up 4 bases; unmatched junction bases: 10. The CDR3 sequence: CATSRGGGLATQYEQYF. For the CDR3, the DNA is TGTGCCACCAGCAGAGGAGGGGGACTAGCGACCCAGTACGAGCAGTACTTC.

This clone was counted between two and nine times. The chain couples TRBV7-2 to TRBJ1-4; possible D gene TRBD1, 6 bases. Trimming shortened V by 5 bases and J by 7 bases, and 17 bases separated the two germline ends. The CDR3 covers 15 residues. The germline CDR1 and CDR2 sequences are SGHTA and FQGNSA. CDR3: CASSQLWGGGEKLFF. CDR3 DNA sequence: TGTGCCAGCAGCCAACTCTGGGGGGGCGGTGAAAAACTGTTTTTT.

There are a few counts of this clone. The J gene is TRBJ2-2, the V gene TRBV10-2; D perhaps matches TRBD1 (5 bases). V dropped 7 bases and J dropped 5 bases, with 14 bases sitting between them. Germline V gene data show CDR1 as WSHSY and CDR2 as SAAADI. The length of the CDR3 is 14 residues. This CDR3 reads CASIPGLRTGELFF. CDR3 sequence (DNA): TGCGCCAGCATACCAGGGTTACGAACCGGGGAGCTGTTTTTT.

V gene TRBV19 combines with J gene TRBJ1-4; D is uncertain. Between the trimmed V and J ends, which lost 3 bases and 7 bases, there was a span of 15 bases. The germline CDR1 and CDR2 sequences are LNHDA and SQIVND (reference sequence). The CDR3 length is 15 residues. The CDR3 sequence is CASSILGGSAEKLFF. The CDR3 DNA sequence: TGTGCCAGTAGTATTCTAGGAGGGAGCGCTGAAAAACTGTTTTTT.

There are a few counts of this clone. The gene calls are TRBV7-2 and TRBJ2-1, with 8 bases matching TRBD2. Germline CDR1 SGHTA, CDR2 FQGNSA. CDR3 size: 15 residues. V gave up 4 bases and J gave up 7 bases; unmatched junction bases: 9. CDR3 residues: CASSSQREFKNEQFF. The CDR3 DNA is TGTGCCAGCAGCTCACAGCGGGAGTTCAAGAATGAGCAGTTCTTC.

The chain has TRBV6-1 and TRBJ1-2; D unresolved. The germline gives CDR1 MNHNS, CDR2 SASEGT. The CDR3 has 14 residues. V was cut by 2 bases and J by 6 bases, with 13 bases left in between. The DNA for the CDR3 is TGTGCCAGCAGTGAAATAGCGGTGGCTAATGGCTACACCTTC. Translating gives CASSEIAVANGYTF.

The chain links TRBV30 to TRBJ1-6; 8 bases line up with TRBD1. CDR1 is GTSNPN, CDR2 SVGIG, per germline (reference sequence). The CDR3 contains 13 residues. With 6 bases clipped from V and 10 bases from J, the junction kept 8 bases outside the gene matches. CDR3 coding DNA: TGTGCCTGCAGAACAGGGGGACAATCACCCCTCCACTTT. Protein product: CACRTGGQSPLHF.

The chain employs TRBV6-5 and TRBJ1-1; D not certain. The CDR3 totals 12 residues. Trimming shortened V by 6 bases and J by 8 bases, and 13 bases separated the two germline ends. Germline-derived CDR1 and CDR2 are MNHEY and SVGAGI. The CDR3 spells CASSPSLGEAFF. The CDR3 region has the DNA TGTGCCAGCAGCCCTAGCCTTGGCGAAGCTTTCTTT.

The chain joins TRBV10-3 to TRBJ1-1, with D unclear. Germline lookup yields CDR1 ENHRY and CDR2 SYGVKD. The germline V and J ends were trimmed by 4 bases and 7 bases, with 16 bases remaining between them. The CDR3 loop spans 14 amino acids. The CDR3 spells CAISGGLSEREAFF. The CDR3, as DNA: TGTGCCATCAGTGGTGGACTTTCCGAACGTGAAGCTTTCTTT.

The chain uses TRBV28 and TRBJ2-7; 7 positions match TRBD1. The CDR3 consists of 14 residues. The V and J ends lost 7 bases and 3 bases, in that order; junction bases with no gene match: 9. The V gene's germline CDR1 is MDHEN and CDR2 SYDVKM. The CDR3, as DNA: TGTGCCAGCAAGTCGACAGGGAAGGGCTACGAGCAGTACTTC. Translated: CASKSTGKGYEQYF.

This clone came up once. The chain uses TRBV5-1 and TRBJ1-1, with TRBD1 identical over 9 bases. The CDR3 is made up of 15 amino acids. Germline CDR1 is SGHRS and CDR2 is YFSETQ. J gave up 5 bases and V 2 bases, and 7 bases lay outside the gene matches. CDR3: CASSLGTGGATEAFF. Here the CDR3 DNA reads TGCGCCAGCAGCTTAGGAACAGGGGGCGCGACTGAAGCTTTCTTT.

This chain links TRBV5-1 with TRBJ2-1; perhaps TRBD2 as D (5 bases). Germline-derived CDR1 and CDR2 are SGHRS and YFSETQ. Trimming stripped 0 bases from V and 2 bases from J, with 9 bases between. The CDR3 is 15 amino acids. DNA for the CDR3: TGCGCCAGCAGCTTGGCCCCGGGAACCTACAATGAGCAGTTCTTC. It specifies CASSLAPGTYNEQFF.

This chain uses TRBV19 with TRBJ2-5; 8 bases are shared with TRBD1. The V segment lost 6 bases and the J segment 5 bases; nucleotides outside the gene matches: 8. The CDR3 extends over 14 amino acids. Germline CDR1 LNHDA, CDR2 SQIVND (reference sequence). CDR3 in amino acids: CASRRAGGAETQYF. Here the CDR3 DNA reads TGTGCCAGTAGAAGGGCAGGGGGCGCTGAGACCCAGTACTTC.

The V gene is TRBV25-1, the J gene TRBJ1-1, with D possibly matching TRBD1 (5 bases). This CDR3 has 16 amino acids. Trimming cost V 3 bases and J 4 bases, with 18 bases left between them. The germline V gene has CDR1 MGHDK and CDR2 SYGVNS. CDR3 in amino acids: CASSDLNWGESTEAFF. CDR3 coding DNA: TGTGCCAGCAGTGACTTGAATTGGGGGGAGAGCACTGAAGCTTTCTTT.